This T cell receptor beta chain derives from a study of PD-L1 blockade in urothelial cancer. Looking at the study overall: Patients started atezolizumab around 2014, 1,200 mg intravenously every 3 weeks. When blood samples were assessed, the median T cell count was 141,255. Whole-study findings and limits: Tumor-associated clones in the blood of durable-benefit patients grew more at 3 weeks.

This clone was observed a few times. The antigen remains unidentified. Time point specified: peripheral blood 6 weeks after treatment start. Patients suffered from locally advanced or metastatic urothelial carcinoma. CDR3 length: 15 amino acids. Trimming removed 4 bases at V and 7 bases at J, with 20 bases between. Germline V gives CDR1 MGHRA, CDR2 YSYEKL. Measured with immunoSEQ multiplex PCR; TCRdb has only the in-frame clones, and not every one. The sample yields around 66,000 clones, approximately 91% seen once. This chain joins TRBV4-1 and TRBJ2-7; D perhaps matches TRBD2 (5 bases). This material consisted of PBMCs, taken around atezolizumab (anti-PD-L1) treatment. The sequence came from a man in his fifties or sixties with urothelial cancer. The CDR3: CASSRSGGSSGEQYF. The CDR3 DNA follows: TGCGCCAGCAGCCGGAGCGGTGGGTCCTCTGGGGAGCAGTACTTC.